This TCR beta chain was sequenced for a study of PD-1 blockade in classical Hodgkin lymphoma. Findings and caveats of the study: The repertoire differences lack a defined cause, possibly disease activity or prior therapy. The diversity seen at baseline in complete responders resembled that of newly diagnosed patients.

Here immunoSEQ multiplex PCR was the method, and the copy in TCRdb shows in-frame clones only, minus some. The sample consists of just under 100,000 clones, around four fifths of them appearing once. All patients relapsed after autologous stem cell transplantation, and brentuximab vedotin exposure varied. In regard to this clone: Its antigen is still unknown.

Losses at the gene ends were 3 bases for V and 1 base for J; bases not matched to a gene: 0. Germline V gene sequence: CDR1 SGDLS, CDR2 YYNGEE. The CDR3 loop spans 15 amino acids. The clonotype originates from a human donor with classical Hodgkin lymphoma. The chain has TRBV9 and TRBJ2-6; 8 bases fit TRBD1. Sequences were derived from peripheral blood mononuclear cells (PBMCs), sampled at baseline. The CDR3 here is CASSGTGSGANVLTF. DNA of the CDR3: TGTGCCAGCAGCGGGACAGGGTCTGGGGCCAACGTCCTGACTTTC.